This T cell receptor (beta chain) emerged from a study of early T cells in non-severe SARS-CoV-2 infection. Turning to the study itself: From unsorted whole blood, bulk RNA was sequenced, and the chains remained unpaired.

Researchers attached unique molecular identifiers to individual cDNA molecules. MiXCR, applied by TCRdb to the 5' RACE reads, yields one record per CDR3 protein. The sample carries around 89,000 distinct CDR3 sequences, over 12% recorded once. Study conclusions and caveats: Clonotype matching in VDJdb favored anti-spike CD8 responses and did not capture private and CD4 specificities.

V gave up 5 bases and J gave up 2 bases, with 10 bases separating them. CDR1 is MDHEN, CDR2 SYDVKM, per germline. CDR3 size: 14 residues. Concerning this clonotype itself: Its antigen is unidentified.

The gene calls are TRBV28 and TRBJ1-5; possible D gene TRBD1, 6 bases. The source material was whole blood. The source of this sequence is an adult who was a healthcare worker with PCR-confirmed SARS-CoV-2 infection or an uninfected control (not recorded which). CDR3 nucleotides: TGTGCCAGCAGTCTGGGACACGGCAATCAGCCCCAGCATTTT. It specifies CASSLGHGNQPQHF. Supplemented by reference TRBV28 and TRBJ1-5, the full variable domain reads DVKVTQSSRYLVKRTGEKVFLECVQDMDHENMFWYRQDPGLGLRLIYFSYDVKMKEKGDIPEGYSVSREKKERFSLILESASTNQTSMYLCASSLGHGNQPQHFGDGTRLSIL.